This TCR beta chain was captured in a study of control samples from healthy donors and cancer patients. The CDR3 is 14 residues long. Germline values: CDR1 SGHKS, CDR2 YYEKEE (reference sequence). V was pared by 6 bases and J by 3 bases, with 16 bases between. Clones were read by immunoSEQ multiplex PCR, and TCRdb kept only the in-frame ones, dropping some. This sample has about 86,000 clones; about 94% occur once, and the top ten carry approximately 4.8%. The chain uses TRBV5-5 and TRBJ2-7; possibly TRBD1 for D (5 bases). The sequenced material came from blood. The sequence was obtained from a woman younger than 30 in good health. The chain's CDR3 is CASTFGQGNYEQYF. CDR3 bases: TGTGCCAGCACCTTTGGGCAGGGAAACTACGAGCAGTACTTC.